This TCR beta chain is drawn from a study of regulatory T cells in long-lasting Graves disease. Findings and caveats of the study: New patients shared more than 950 public clonotypes, and persistent patients shared more, with over 2,500. It is possible that accuracy was reduced by the small size of the sample. When disease was persistent, TRBV28, TRBJ1-2 and TRBJ2-5 were the favored segments. TCR diversity in persistent Graves' patients was below that of newly diagnosed ones.

Sequencing libraries for TCR beta were prepared with iRepertoire HTBI primers and Arm-PCR of CDR3 regions. TCRdb analysed the multiplex PCR reads with MiXCR anew, one entry per CDR3 protein. The sample has about 310,000 distinct CDR3 sequences, more than 15% seen once; the top ten hold less than 40%. Trimming removed 7 bases at V and 4 bases at J, with 6 bases between. Germline CDR1 is SNHLY and CDR2 is FYNNEI. The CDR3 runs to 11 residues. Time point indicated: newly diagnosed GD, antithyroid drugs for less than 3 months. From PBMCs, RNA was extracted and then used to make the TCR library. This clonotype was seen ten or more times. Its antigen is as yet unknown.

The chain employs TRBV2 and TRBJ2-3; D is ambiguous. The sequencing here drew on peripheral blood mononuclear cells (PBMCs), taken at new diagnosis, from a patient treated with antithyroid drugs. The origin of this receptor is a female donor with Graves disease. In nucleotides, the CDR3 is TGTGCCAGCAATAGGGCAGATACGCAGTATTTT. It is translated as CASNRADTQYF.